This T cell receptor (beta chain) was captured in a study of siplizumab effects on memory and regulatory T cells. TCRdb keeps only in-frame clones here, not all; method: immunoSEQ multiplex PCR. This table has around 87,000 clones, just under 90% appearing once. Study-wide results and limits: Mappable CD4+ clones that were alloreactive averaged approximately 69% Treg-derived with siplizumab versus around 30% in controls.

V lost 5 bases to trimming and J lost 0 bases, with 7 bases between them. This CDR3 comprises 13 residues. Germline V gene lookup returns CDR1 LNHDA and CDR2 SQIVND (reference sequence). This clone has a single count. The antigen is unknown. The gene calls are TRBV19 and TRBJ1-1; tentatively, D is TRBD1 (6 bases). The sequence was collected from a human donor in good health. Sequencing was performed on CD4+ T cells sorted from blood. The CDR3 is CASSQGMNTEAFF. CDR3 coding DNA: TGTGCCAGTAGTCAGGGGATGAACACTGAAGCTTTCTTT.